A selection of T cell receptor beta chains follows, all from one sample in a study of shared T cell receptors in the human thymus. The table came from immunoSEQ multiplex PCR; TCRdb's copy has only in-frame clones and leaves some out. The sample yields around 730,000 clones, 80% to 90% seen once. The sample also formed part of further work on human thymus T cells.

Sequences were obtained from thymocytes. Receptors were obtained from a girl under three years old with a congenital heart defect. CDR3s include the opening cysteine and the closing phenylalanine or tryptophan. The order of the fields is J gene, clone size, V gene, CDR3 protein. Not every row has a clone size; where given, it reads once, few, many or a size class.

j_call: TRBJ1-5
clone_size: NA
v_call: TRBV6-1
cdr3_aa: CASSESRGTGNQPQHF

j_call: TRBJ1-1
clone_size: once
v_call: TRBV21-1
cdr3_aa: CASSKHVGGLGQNTEAFF

j_call: TRBJ1-2
clone_size: NA
v_call: TRBV5-5
cdr3_aa: CASSWGRINDVYGYTF

j_call: TRBJ2-7
clone_size: NA
v_call: TRBV6-1
cdr3_aa: CASRENRGYSYEQYF

j_call: TRBJ2-3
clone_size: NA
v_call: TRBV15
cdr3_aa: CATSTRSKLDEVDTQYF

j_call: TRBJ2-5
clone_size: once
v_call: TRBV20-1
cdr3_aa: CSAVQIETQYF

j_call: TRBJ2-1
clone_size: NA
v_call: TRBV4-2
cdr3_aa: CASSQDAGASYNEQFF

j_call: TRBJ1-1
clone_size: few
v_call: TRBV5-8
cdr3_aa: CASSLPNRFNLSTEAFF

j_call: TRBJ1-5
clone_size: NA
v_call: TRBV5-6
cdr3_aa: CASSPRGCNQPQHF

j_call: TRBJ1-5
clone_size: NA
v_call: TRBV18
cdr3_aa: CASSPTGDSNQPQHF

j_call: TRBJ2-7
clone_size: NA
v_call: TRBV29-1
cdr3_aa: CSAGGPPPLYEQYF

j_call: TRBJ2-7
clone_size: NA
v_call: TRBV5-1
cdr3_aa: CASSLDRESYEQYF

j_call: TRBJ1-2
clone_size: NA
v_call: TRBV6-1
cdr3_aa: CASSEGAGNYGYTF

j_call: TRBJ1-1
clone_size: NA
v_call: TRBV6-5
cdr3_aa: CASSYSGSGNTEAFF

j_call: TRBJ1-4
clone_size: NA
v_call: TRBV19
cdr3_aa: CASREAREEKLFF

j_call: TRBJ1-3
clone_size: NA
v_call: TRBV19
cdr3_aa: CASSRGQKSRHLSGNTIYF

j_call: TRBJ1-2
clone_size: NA
v_call: TRBV11-2
cdr3_aa: CASSPQGRDYGYTF

j_call: TRBJ2-1
clone_size: NA
v_call: TRBV7-2
cdr3_aa: CASSLRGRWREQFF

j_call: TRBJ1-5
clone_size: NA
v_call: TRBV10-2
cdr3_aa: CASSRGARQPQHF

j_call: TRBJ2-2
clone_size: NA
v_call: TRBV2
cdr3_aa: CASTLDREYTGELFF

j_call: TRBJ2-3
clone_size: NA
v_call: TRBV5-1
cdr3_aa: CASSLLTSRADTQYF

j_call: TRBJ1-4
clone_size: NA
v_call: TRBV6-5
cdr3_aa: CASSPDRASNEKLFF

j_call: TRBJ1-3
clone_size: once
v_call: TRBV5-4
cdr3_aa: CASSPNHLGNTIYF

j_call: TRBJ2-7
clone_size: NA
v_call: TRBV5-8
cdr3_aa: CASSRDKGQGSSYEQYF

j_call: TRBJ1-1
clone_size: NA
v_call: TRBV9
cdr3_aa: CASSVVSPWGRGPEAFF

j_call: TRBJ1-2
clone_size: NA
v_call: TRBV21-1
cdr3_aa: CASSKESTENYGYTF

j_call: TRBJ2-5
clone_size: few
v_call: TRBV19
cdr3_aa: CASSITAAEKTQYF

j_call: TRBJ1-2
clone_size: NA
v_call: TRBV19
cdr3_aa: CASSTHPPTGGSYGYTF

j_call: TRBJ1-2
clone_size: once
v_call: TRBV27
cdr3_aa: CASSFRGYGYTF

j_call: TRBJ1-1
clone_size: few
v_call: TRBV7-9
cdr3_aa: CASSSNKYEAFF

j_call: TRBJ1-2
clone_size: NA
v_call: TRBV14
cdr3_aa: CASSQVVRTANYGYTF

j_call: TRBJ1-1
clone_size: NA
v_call: TRBV7-8
cdr3_aa: CASSFTGKDTEAFF

j_call: TRBJ2-3
clone_size: NA
v_call: TRBV9
cdr3_aa: CASRSGTDTSSTDTQYF

j_call: TRBJ2-1
clone_size: NA
v_call: TRBV7-9
cdr3_aa: CASSLGSLESSYNEQFF

j_call: TRBJ2-5
clone_size: NA
v_call: TRBV7-2
cdr3_aa: CASSLTPLAGDPIQETQYF

j_call: TRBJ1-2
clone_size: NA
v_call: TRBV6-5
cdr3_aa: CASSYQTLGANYGYTF

j_call: TRBJ1-1
clone_size: NA
v_call: TRBV28
cdr3_aa: CASSSTDPVPDRLNTEAFF

j_call: TRBJ2-7
clone_size: once
v_call: TRBV14
cdr3_aa: CASSQVPRQGAAYEQYF

j_call: TRBJ2-7
clone_size: NA
v_call: TRBV5-1
cdr3_aa: CASATSGGASSDEQYF